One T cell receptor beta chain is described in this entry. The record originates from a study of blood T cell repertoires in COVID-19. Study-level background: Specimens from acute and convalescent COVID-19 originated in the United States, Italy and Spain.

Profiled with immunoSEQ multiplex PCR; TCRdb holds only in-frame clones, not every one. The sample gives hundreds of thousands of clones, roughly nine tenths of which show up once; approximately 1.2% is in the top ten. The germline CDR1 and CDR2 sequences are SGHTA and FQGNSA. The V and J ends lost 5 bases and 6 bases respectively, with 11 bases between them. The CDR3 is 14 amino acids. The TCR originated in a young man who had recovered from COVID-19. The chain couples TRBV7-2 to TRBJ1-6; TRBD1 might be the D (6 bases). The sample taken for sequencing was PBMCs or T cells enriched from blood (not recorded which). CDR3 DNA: TGTGCCAGCAGCCAGGGGTTTGGTAATTCACCCCTCCACTTT. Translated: CASSQGFGNSPLHF.